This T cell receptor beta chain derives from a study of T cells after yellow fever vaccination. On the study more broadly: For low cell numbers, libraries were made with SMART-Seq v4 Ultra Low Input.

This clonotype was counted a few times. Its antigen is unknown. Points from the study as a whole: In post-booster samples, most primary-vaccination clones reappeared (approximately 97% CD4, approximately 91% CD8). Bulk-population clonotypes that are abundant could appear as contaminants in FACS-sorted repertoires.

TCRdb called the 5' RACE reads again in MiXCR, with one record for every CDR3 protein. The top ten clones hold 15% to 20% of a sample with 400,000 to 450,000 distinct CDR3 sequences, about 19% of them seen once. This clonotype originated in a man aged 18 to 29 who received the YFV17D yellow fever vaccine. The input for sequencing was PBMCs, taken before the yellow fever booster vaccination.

CDR3 DNA sequence: TGCGCCAGCAGCGACCCCGGGGGAAACCAAGAGACCCAGTACTTC. Translating it yields CASSDPGGNQETQYF. This sequence joins TRBV5-1 and TRBJ2-5, with TRBD2 as a possible D gene (6 bases). The CDR3 sequence is 15 residues long. CDR1 is SGHRS and CDR2 is YFSETQ in the germline V gene. Trimming took off 4 bases at V and 0 bases at J, with 13 bases between the two ends.